What follows are 11 T cell receptor beta chains derived from one specimen sequenced in a study of T-cell reconstitution after alpha-beta-depleted transplantation in children. Using unique molecular identifiers, the investigators prepared the TCRbeta library. TCRdb used MiXCR to reprocess the PCR reads, holding one entry per CDR3 protein. The data show roughly 340,000 distinct CDR3 sequences, with 15% to 20% seen just once and 35% to 50% held by the top ten. Specimen: PBMCs, mostly from graft donor cells, collected 360 days after TCRalphabeta/CD19-depleted stem cell transplant. Every receptor here comes from a male patient aged 2-15 years who had a stem cell transplant for acute lymphoblastic leukemia, so the T cells may come from the graft donor.

This clonotype was picked up many times. The chain combines TRBV12-3 or TRBV12-4 with TRBJ2-7, with D hard to call. The V end lost 6 bases, the J end lost 1 base, and 7 bases lay between the germline ends. This CDR3 has 12 residues. The CDR3 region has the DNA TGTGCCAGCAGCTTCGGATCCTACGAGCAGTACTTC. This codes for CASSFGSYEQYF.

This clonotype was counted only a few times. The gene calls are TRBV28 and TRBJ2-6; the D is unclear. The CDR3 sequence is 15 residues long. The germline CDR1 and CDR2 sequences are MDHEN and SYDVKM. Between the trimmed V and J ends, which lost 1 base and 0 bases, there was a span of 4 bases. CDR3 residues: CASSLYSSGANVLTF. DNA for the CDR3: TGTGCCAGCAGTTTATACTCCTCTGGGGCCAACGTCCTGACTTTC. Using reference TRBV28 and TRBJ2-6 for the parts outside the CDR3, the full variable domain is DVKVTQSSRYLVKRTGEKVFLECVQDMDHENMFWYRQDPGLGLRLIYFSYDVKMKEKGDIPEGYSVSREKKERFSLILESASTNQTSMYLCASSLYSSGANVLTFGAGSRLTVL.

This clonotype was detected ten times or more. The chain joins TRBV4-3 to TRBJ2-7; the D gene is possibly TRBD2 (5 bases). With 0 bases removed from V and 3 bases from J, the gap between germline ends came to 9 bases. CDR3 length equals 14 residues. The germline V gene has CDR1 LGHNA and CDR2 YSLEER. The CDR3 is CASSQDGRHYEQYF. In DNA, the CDR3 is TGCGCCAGCAGCCAAGATGGGAGACACTACGAGCAGTACTTC.

The sample holds a few counts of this clonotype. The chain is built from TRBV18 and TRBJ2-4; tentatively, D is TRBD1 or TRBD2 (6 bases each). From germline, CDR1 is KGHSH and CDR2 LQKENI. The CDR3 runs 17 residues. Trimming stripped 5 bases from V and 0 bases from J, with 17 bases between. Here the CDR3 reads CASSWGADLLAKNIQYF. The CDR3 coding sequence is TGTGCCAGCTCATGGGGGGCAGACCTCCTAGCCAAAAACATTCAGTACTTC. The full variable domain, its missing parts supplied by reference TRBV18 and TRBJ2-4, is NAGVMQNPRHLVRRRGQEARLRCSPMKGHSHVYWYRQLPEEGLKFMVYLQKENIIDESGMPKERFSAEFPKEGPSILRIQQVVRGDSAAYFCASSWGADLLAKNIQYFGAGTRLSVL.

This clonotype was seen only a few times. The chain employs TRBV7-2 and TRBJ1-5, with D tentatively TRBD1 (6 bases). The length of the CDR3 is 15 residues. Germline V lookup: CDR1 SGHTA, CDR2 FQGNSA. Trimming pared 1 base from V and 3 bases from J, leaving 10 bases between. The DNA of the CDR3 is TGTGCCAGCAGCTTAGAGGGGGGGTTCAATCAGCCCCAGCATTTT. As protein: CASSLEGGFNQPQHF.

This clonotype was observed many times. The V and J genes are TRBV5-1 and TRBJ2-5; 11 bases are a match to TRBD2. The CDR3 loop spans 16 amino acids. Trimming took 1 base from V and 2 from J; bases not matched to a gene: 4. CDR1 and CDR2 from the germline V gene are SGHRS and YFSETQ. The CDR3 sequence is CASSLSLAGGQETQYF. The CDR3 DNA reads as TGCGCCAGCAGCTTGAGTCTAGCGGGAGGACAAGAGACCCAGTACTTC.

The chain combines TRBV12-3 or TRBV12-4 with TRBJ1-2; D gene ambiguous. The CDR3 length is 12 residues. Trimming removed 1 base at V and 12 bases at J, with 12 bases between. The CDR3 DNA is TGTGCCAGCAGTTTAGAGGTTGCAGCCCACACCTTC. Amino acid sequence: CASSLEVAAHTF.

This clonotype has at least ten counts. The chain joins TRBV10-3 to TRBJ2-1; maybe TRBD2 (6 bases). Germline CDR1 and CDR2: ENHRY and SYGVKD. V lost 7 bases and J lost 6, with 10 bases in between. This CDR3 has 12 residues. The CDR3 is CAIKGLVNEQFF. The CDR3, as DNA: TGTGCCATCAAGGGACTCGTCAATGAGCAGTTCTTC.

This chain uses TRBV28 with TRBJ2-7, with a tentative D call TRBD2 (7 bases). The CDR3 runs to 15 residues. Germline CDR1 and CDR2: MDHEN and SYDVKM. V lost 9 bases and J 5 bases, leaving 23 bases between the germline ends. The CDR3 is CARGWGGLTEDEQYF. The DNA for the CDR3 is TGTGCCAGGGGGTGGGGGGGCCTTACAGAAGACGAGCAGTACTTC.

The V and J genes are TRBV18 and TRBJ2-7, with 10 bases aligning to TRBD1. Trimming cost V 3 bases and J 4 bases; bases outside gene matches: 12. Germline CDR1 is KGHSH and CDR2 is LQKENI. The CDR3 consists of 17 residues. DNA of the CDR3: TGTGCCAGCTCACCTCGGCGGGCCGGGACAGGGGCGTACGAGCAGTACTTC. Translated: CASSPRRAGTGAYEQYF.

This clonotype was seen more than once but under ten times. The rearrangement joins TRBV6-5 to TRBJ1-2; D unresolved. Trimming stripped 0 bases from V and 2 bases from J, with 7 bases between. The CDR3 consists of 14 residues. Germline V gene sequence: CDR1 MNHEY, CDR2 SVGAGI. CDR3 amino acids: CASSYSGGNYGYTF. The DNA of the CDR3 is TGTGCCAGCAGTTACTCGGGCGGCAACTATGGCTACACCTTC.